This record looks at one T cell receptor beta chain sequence and its context. This sample is drawn from a study of blood T cell repertoires in COVID-19. At the level of the study: The samples span acute and convalescent COVID-19 from the United States, Italy and Spain. PBMCs, B-cell-depleted T cells, or T cells provided the cDNA or gDNA that made up the material.

Germline V gives CDR1 MNHEY, CDR2 SVGAGI. V lost 6 bases and J 7 bases, leaving 18 bases between the germline ends. The CDR3 runs 15 residues. In the authors' methods: Amplification of reference gene primers was used by the study to estimate nucleated cell counts. The assay was immunoSEQ multiplex PCR, and TCRdb's table has in-frame clones only and misses some. V and J calls and clone size come straight from that table; D and trimming were deduced from the DNA. The top ten clones hold about 16% of a sample with 63,000 or so clones, approximately 82% of them seen once. Sequencing used peripheral blood. V and J are TRBV6-5 and TRBJ1-4; a weak D match, TRBD1 (5 bases). The sequence was obtained from a man of 80 years or more with active COVID-19. The CDR3 is CASSSRDSTSEKLFF. The CDR3 nucleotides are TGTGCCAGCAGCTCCAGGGATTCCACTTCTGAAAAACTGTTTTTT.